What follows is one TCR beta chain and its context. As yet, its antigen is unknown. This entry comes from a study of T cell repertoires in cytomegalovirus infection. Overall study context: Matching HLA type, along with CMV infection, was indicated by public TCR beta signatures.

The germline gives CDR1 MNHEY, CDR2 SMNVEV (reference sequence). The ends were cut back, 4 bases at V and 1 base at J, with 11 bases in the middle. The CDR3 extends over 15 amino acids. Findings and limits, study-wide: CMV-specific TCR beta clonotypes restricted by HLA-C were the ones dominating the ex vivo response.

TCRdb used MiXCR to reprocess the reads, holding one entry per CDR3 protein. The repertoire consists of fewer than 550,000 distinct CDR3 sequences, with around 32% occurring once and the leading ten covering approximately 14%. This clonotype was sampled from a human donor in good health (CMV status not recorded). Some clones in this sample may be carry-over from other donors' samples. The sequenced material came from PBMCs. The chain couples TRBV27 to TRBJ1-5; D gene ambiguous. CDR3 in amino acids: CASSWFFSSNQPQHF. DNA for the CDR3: TGTGCCAGCAGTTGGTTCTTCTCCAGCAATCAGCCCCAGCATTTT.